These 13 T cell receptor beta chains were all obtained from the same sample, sequenced in a study of T cells after yellow fever vaccination. TCRdb analysed the 5' RACE reads with MiXCR anew, one entry per CDR3 protein. The sample includes nearly 350,000 distinct CDR3 sequences, around 8.1% seen only once; the top ten take roughly a sixth. The sample in question was PBMCs, obtained roughly 47 days after the first yellow fever vaccination. Source of these receptors: a man aged 18 to 29 who received the YFV17D yellow fever vaccine.

The V call is TRBV6-1, the J call TRBJ2-7; D may be TRBD1 (6 bases). The V and J ends lost 8 bases and 0 bases respectively, with 14 bases between them. Germline V gene sequence: CDR1 MNHNS, CDR2 SASEGT. This CDR3 is 14 amino acids long. The CDR3 here is CASEGQGGSYEQYF. The CDR3 DNA follows: TGTGCCAGCGAGGGCCAAGGGGGCTCCTACGAGCAGTACTTC.

The V call is TRBV9, the J call TRBJ1-2, with unresolved D. V was trimmed by 1 base and J by 6 bases, leaving 13 bases between them. CDR3 size: 14 residues. CDR1 SGDLS and CDR2 YYNGEE come from the germline V gene. The CDR3 protein is CASSVLPSSHGYTF. As DNA, the CDR3 is TGTGCCAGCAGCGTACTTCCCTCATCCCATGGCTACACCTTC.

This clonotype appeared many times. At one end, the junction sequence differs from germline, possibly due to a read error. V gene TRBV5-1 combines with J gene TRBJ2-1; 7 bases are a match to TRBD1. There are 15 residues in the CDR3. Germline CDR1 is SGHRS and CDR2 is YFSETQ. CDR3 residues: CASSLGQSSYNEQFF. The CDR3 DNA reads as TGTGCCAGCTCACTGGGACAGAGCTCCTACAATGAGCAGTTCTTC.

This clonotype was recorded at least ten times. The chain couples TRBV29-1 to TRBJ2-5, with TRBD1 identical over 7 bases. Germline V lookup: CDR1 SQVTM, CDR2 ANQGSEA. Trimming at V came to 2 bases and at J to 4 bases, leaving 4 bases not matched to a gene. The CDR3 covers 13 residues. DNA for the CDR3: TGCAGCGTTGAATTAAGGGGGCCAGAGACCCAGTACTTC. It is translated as CSVELRGPETQYF.

This clonotype was counted a few times. The chain combines TRBV12-3 or TRBV12-4 with TRBJ1-1; D may be TRBD1 (6 bases). CDR3 length equals 17 residues. V lost 6 bases and J lost 6, with 26 bases in between. CDR3 sequence (DNA): TGTGCCAGCAGACACAGGGATGGGTTTCTTGGTAAGGCTGAAGCTTTCTTT. This translates into CASRHRDGFLGKAEAFF.

This clonotype has at least ten counts. The chain employs TRBV5-1 and TRBJ2-5; D unresolved. Trimming took off 0 bases at V and 0 bases at J, with 6 bases between the two ends. Germline V gene lookup returns CDR1 SGHRS and CDR2 YFSETQ. This CDR3 comprises 14 residues. The CDR3 DNA is TGCGCCAGCAGCTTGGGGAACCACCAAGAGACCCAGTACTTC. Protein sequence: CASSLGNHQETQYF.

The chain employs TRBV6-1 and TRBJ2-1; D could derive from TRBD1 or TRBD2 (5 bases each). V was pared by 6 bases and J by 4 bases, with 16 bases between. This CDR3 has 15 amino acids. CDR1 and CDR2 from the germline V gene are MNHNS and SASEGT. The DNA of the CDR3 is TGTGCCAGCAGGGAACCGGGACGCAGGTACAATGAGCAGTTCTTC. This sequence encodes CASREPGRRYNEQFF.

The rearrangement uses TRBV7-3 and TRBJ2-2, with D perhaps matching TRBD1 or TRBD2 (5 bases each). The length of the CDR3 is 15 residues. V lost 5 bases and J lost 4, with 14 bases in between. The V gene's germline CDR1 is SGHTA and CDR2 FQGTGA. The CDR3: CASSPRDGPTGELFF. The CDR3 region has the DNA TGTGCCAGCAGCCCCCGGGACGGTCCCACCGGGGAGCTGTTTTTT. Filled out from reference TRBV7-3 and TRBJ2-2, the complete variable domain reads GAGVSQTPSNKVTEKGKYVELRCDPISGHTALYWYRQSLGQGPEFLIYFQGTGAADDSGLPNDRFFAVRPEGSVSTLKIQRTERGDSAVYLCASSPRDGPTGELFFGEGSRLTVL.

The genes are TRBV12-3 or TRBV12-4 and TRBJ2-3; possible D gene TRBD1, 6 bases. The CDR3 is made up of 14 amino acids. Between the trimmed V and J ends, which lost 7 bases and 2 bases, there was a span of 13 bases. The CDR3 nucleotides are TGTGCCAGCACCATGAAGGGGGTCACAGATACGCAGTATTTT. Its protein product is CASTMKGVTDTQYF.

The chain couples TRBV5-1 to TRBJ1-1, with TRBD1 as a possible D gene (6 bases). The CDR3 extends over 13 amino acids. Trimming took 6 bases from V and 1 from J, leaving 10 bases between them. Germline V gene sequence: CDR1 SGHRS, CDR2 YFSETQ. CDR3 sequence: CASTQGRNTEAFF. The CDR3 coding sequence is TGCGCCAGCACCCAGGGGCGGAACACTGAAGCTTTCTTT.

This clonotype was counted between two and nine times. The chain has TRBV12-3 or TRBV12-4 and TRBJ1-4; D call uncertain. The V end was cut by 5 bases, the J end by 0 bases, with 7 bases between. The CDR3 has 14 amino acids. CDR3 region: CASSDTSTNEKLFF. In DNA form, the CDR3 reads TGTGCCAGCAGTGACACTTCAACTAATGAAAAACTGTTTTTT.

This clonotype was counted between two and nine times. This chain joins TRBV4-1 and TRBJ2-3; a weak D match, TRBD2 (6 bases). Per germline, CDR1 MGHRA and CDR2 YSYEKL. The germline V and J ends were trimmed by 2 bases and 4 bases, with 16 bases remaining between them. The CDR3 consists of 16 residues. CDR3 residues: CASSQPTRGTADTQYF. CDR3 DNA: TGCGCCAGCAGCCAACCGACACGGGGGACGGCAGATACGCAGTATTTT.

The chain joins TRBV29-1 to TRBJ2-3; D may match TRBD1 or TRBD2 (5 bases each). The V gene's germline CDR1 is SQVTM and CDR2 ANQGSEA. The V end lost 7 bases, the J end lost 1 base, and 15 bases lay between the germline ends. CDR3 length: 14 amino acids. CDR3 nucleotide sequence: TGCAGCGCGTCCCGTGGGGGAGGCACAGATACGCAGTATTTT. This gives the protein CSASRGGGTDTQYF.